This T cell receptor beta chain was captured by sequencing in a study of blood T cell repertoires in COVID-19. Clones were sequenced by immunoSEQ multiplex PCR, and TCRdb holds only the in-frame ones, with some missing. The sample lists roughly 230,000 clones; more than 75% were seen once. There are 14 residues in the CDR3. Germline V gene lookup returns CDR1 LNHNV and CDR2 YYDKDF (reference sequence). The V and J ends lost 1 base and 0 bases respectively, with 6 bases between them. The TCR sequence derives from a woman between 45 and 60 years old who had been exposed to COVID-19. V and J are TRBV15 and TRBJ2-5; tentatively, D is TRBD2 (5 bases). Sequences were obtained from PBMCs or T cells enriched from blood (not recorded which). In nucleotides, the CDR3 is TGTGCCACCAGCAGAGGGGAGCACCAAGAGACCCAGTACTTC. Its translation is CATSRGEHQETQYF.